The rows below give T cell receptor beta chains drawn from one sample of a study of spatial heterogeneity in lung cancer. TCRdb analysed the 5' RACE reads with MiXCR anew, one entry per CDR3 protein. Among 6,000 to 8,500 distinct CDR3 sequences listed, about an eighth were seen once. The specimen comprised lung tumor tissue, sampled at surgery. The receptor set was obtained from a male donor with early-stage non-small cell lung cancer. CDR3s leave out the opening cysteine and the closing phenylalanine or tryptophan. Size values are once, few and many counts, or a class for expanded clones, and some rows have none.

V: TRBV4-3; J: TRBJ2-3; size: NA; CDR3: ASSSSGTGLADTQY
V: TRBV28; J: TRBJ2-3; size: many; CDR3: ASRFTDTQY
V: TRBV20-1; J: TRBJ2-7; size: many; CDR3: SALDSFDSYEQY
V: TRBV5-6; J: TRBJ1-2; size: many; CDR3: ASSLPRPVTGRYGYT
V: TRBV7-2; J: TRBJ2-3; size: large; CDR3: ASSLQGVEDTQY
V: TRBV5-1; J: TRBJ2-7; size: medium-sized; CDR3: ASSLTEGLYEQY
V: TRBV25-1; J: TRBJ1-2; size: many; CDR3: ASSGGYGYT
V: TRBV6-2/TRBV6-3; J: TRBJ1-1; size: many; CDR3: ASSYSAGGTEAF
V: TRBV20-1; J: TRBJ2-5; size: many; CDR3: SARLLQETQY
V: TRBV10-3; J: TRBJ1-4; size: NA; CDR3: AISGQGGEKLF
V: TRBV20-1; J: TRBJ2-7; size: medium-sized; CDR3: SAFSSGRPGQY
V: TRBV6-1; J: TRBJ2-1; size: NA; CDR3: ASSEGKGGAGNEKL
V: TRBV7-2; J: TRBJ2-1; size: many; CDR3: ASSLDRASYNEQF
V: TRBV13; J: TRBJ2-3; size: many; CDR3: ASSTTSPEGTQY
V: TRBV20-1; J: TRBJ2-3; size: many; CDR3: SASGGTDTQY
V: TRBV28; J: TRBJ1-5; size: many; CDR3: ASSFFLDQPQH
V: TRBV7-8; J: TRBJ2-5; size: NA; CDR3: ASSSGRGEGTQY
V: TRBV6-5; J: TRBJ2-2; size: large; CDR3: ASREQPLGSAGELF
V: TRBV27; J: TRBJ2-6; size: many; CDR3: ASSLTNGANVLT
V: TRBV7-2; J: TRBJ1-1; size: medium-sized; CDR3: ASSLYAGRTANTEAF
V: TRBV20-1; J: TRBJ2-3; size: many; CDR3: SARGGGRADTQY
V: TRBV4-1; J: TRBJ2-7; size: many; CDR3: ASSQVTDTAYEQY
V: TRBV12-3/TRBV12-4; J: TRBJ2-3; size: many; CDR3: ASSSQGHITDTQY
V: TRBV10-3; J: TRBJ2-1; size: medium-sized; CDR3: AISDNTNEQF
V: TRBV9; J: TRBJ2-1; size: many; CDR3: ASSVGPSGSWDEQF
V: TRBV30; J: TRBJ1-1; size: large; CDR3: AWSVAPEAF
V: TRBV20-1; J: TRBJ2-2; size: many; CDR3: SASPTVGVGELF
V: TRBV28; J: TRBJ1-2; size: many; CDR3: ASSFSGQGIDGYT
V: TRBV28; J: TRBJ2-1; size: medium-sized; CDR3: ASSMREQF
V: TRBV12-3/TRBV12-4; J: TRBJ2-2; size: many; CDR3: ASREGQTNTGELF
V: TRBV28; J: TRBJ1-1; size: NA; CDR3: AGRGGVGTEAF
V: TRBV12-3/TRBV12-4; J: TRBJ2-6; size: many; CDR3: ASSPQISGANVLT
V: TRBV5-1; J: TRBJ1-1; size: many; CDR3: ASSLKGTEAETEAF
V: TRBV20-1; J: TRBJ2-2; size: many; CDR3: SARDRWGTSGVTGELF
V: TRBV12-3/TRBV12-4; J: TRBJ1-2; size: many; CDR3: ASCKSGGANYGYT
V: TRBV28; J: TRBJ1-2; size: medium-sized; CDR3: ASNLQGANGYT
V: TRBV9; J: TRBJ1-2; size: many; CDR3: ASSPPGGGTDGNYGYT
V: TRBV2; J: TRBJ2-5; size: many; CDR3: ASQFDRGGAQY
V: TRBV6-1; J: TRBJ1-5; size: many; CDR3: ASSELGQPQH
V: TRBV6-6; J: TRBJ1-6; size: NA; CDR3: ASSPPITGNSPLH
V: TRBV20-1; J: TRBJ1-5; size: many; CDR3: SAAGTAYSNQPQH
V: TRBV27; J: TRBJ2-1; size: many; CDR3: ASSYSGEQF
V: TRBV5-1; J: TRBJ2-3; size: many; CDR3: ASSLNGRSTSDTQY
V: TRBV9; J: TRBJ2-2; size: many; CDR3: ASSPRSGNTGELF
V: TRBV9; J: TRBJ2-3; size: many; CDR3: ASGGATDTQY
V: TRBV20-1; J: TRBJ1-1; size: NA; CDR3: SARHGDGYTEAF
V: TRBV7-6; J: TRBJ1-4; size: many; CDR3: ASSPGTGNEKLF
V: TRBV10-3; J: TRBJ1-2; size: many; CDR3: AISAPHQGAYGYT
V: TRBV27; J: TRBJ2-5; size: many; CDR3: ASSSRVAETQY
V: TRBV9; J: TRBJ2-3; size: many; CDR3: ASSVRGGATDTQY
V: TRBV5-1; J: TRBJ1-1; size: NA; CDR3: ASSYVSGVGTEAF
V: TRBV12-3/TRBV12-4; J: TRBJ2-3; size: many; CDR3: ASGFRGSGTDTQY
V: TRBV20-1; J: TRBJ1-1; size: many; CDR3: SARGQSYTEAF
V: TRBV28; J: TRBJ2-7; size: many; CDR3: ASSLVLNYHEQY
V: TRBV25-1; J: TRBJ1-4; size: medium-sized; CDR3: ASSQRRQIEKLF
V: TRBV12-3/TRBV12-4; J: TRBJ1-2; size: many; CDR3: ASSLAGLSGYT
V: TRBV5-6; J: TRBJ2-1; size: medium-sized; CDR3: ASSLFLESSNEQF
V: TRBV7-3; J: TRBJ2-7; size: medium-sized; CDR3: ASSLTPGTGFHEQY
V: TRBV5-1; J: TRBJ2-1; size: many; CDR3: ASSLRQDNEQF